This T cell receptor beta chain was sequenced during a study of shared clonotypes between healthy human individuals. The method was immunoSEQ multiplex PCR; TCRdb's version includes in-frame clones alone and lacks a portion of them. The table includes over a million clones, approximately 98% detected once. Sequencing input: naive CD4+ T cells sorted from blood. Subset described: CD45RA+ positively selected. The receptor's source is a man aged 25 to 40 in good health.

The CDR3 reads CASSQDWPPGELFF. CDR3 DNA sequence: TGCGCCAGCAGCCAAGATTGGCCCCCGGGGGAGCTGTTTTTT. The chain couples TRBV4-3 to TRBJ2-2; D remains unclear. V was shortened by 0 bases and J by 8 bases, with 10 bases between the two germline ends. The CDR3 has 14 amino acids. CDR1 and CDR2 from the germline V gene are LGHNA and YSLEER.